The text below deals with one T cell receptor (beta chain). Produced via immunoSEQ multiplex PCR; TCRdb's table is partial and in-frame only. The data hold about 380,000 clones, with about 96% observed a single time. The V gene's germline CDR1 is MNHEY and CDR2 SVGAGI. V lost 2 bases, J lost 4 bases, and 17 bases lay in between. There are 16 residues in the CDR3. These data are taken from a study of shared clonotypes between healthy human individuals. The sequencing sample was made of memory CD8+ T cells sorted from blood. Regarding subset: CD45RO+ cells pooled with CCR7-negative TemRA cells. The rearrangement joins TRBV6-5 to TRBJ2-5; no reliable D call. This TCR derives from a man aged 30-40 years in good health. The CDR3 sequence: CASSYRPAGTLETQYF. In DNA, the CDR3 is TGTGCCAGCAGTTACCGGCCAGCTGGAACGTTAGAGACCCAGTACTTC.